The rows below give T cell receptor beta chains drawn from one sample of a study of cytomegalovirus exposure and HLA in healthy donors. Sequenced by immunoSEQ multiplex PCR; TCRdb stores in-frame clones only, minus some. In the table there are 87,000 or so clones, 64% of which are singletons. The source material was PBMCs. The receptors stem from a man aged 60-69 years in good health and CMV-seronegative. Each CDR3 is given with its conserved first and last residue. The D gene is left open where the match is weak. Clone size is shown for a subset of rows, as once, few, many or a class of expanded clone.

clone_size: -
d_call: TRBD2
j_call: TRBJ2-7
v_call: TRBV7-8
cdr3_aa: CASSLAVLAGAYQQYF
cdr3_nt: TGTGCCAGCAGCTTAGCGGTCCTAGCGGGGGCCTATCAGCAGTACTTC

clone_size: -
d_call: TRBD2
j_call: TRBJ2-1
v_call: TRBV5-4
cdr3_aa: CASSLDEREASSSYNEQFF
cdr3_nt: TGTGCCAGCAGCTTGGATGAGCGGGAGGCCTCGAGCTCCTACAATGAGCAGTTCTTC

clone_size: few
d_call: TRBD2
j_call: TRBJ2-2
v_call: TRBV6-5
cdr3_aa: CASTEEIAGAGELFF
cdr3_nt: TGTGCCAGCACCGAAGAGATCGCGGGGGCCGGGGAGCTGTTTTTT

clone_size: few
d_call: -
j_call: TRBJ1-1
v_call: TRBV19
cdr3_aa: CASSIRGGGTEAFF
cdr3_nt: TGTGCCAGTAGTATTCGGGGTGGCGGCACTGAAGCTTTCTTT

clone_size: -
d_call: -
j_call: TRBJ2-1
v_call: TRBV2
cdr3_aa: CASTGYNEQFF
cdr3_nt: TGTGCCAGCACAGGCTACAATGAGCAGTTCTTC

clone_size: -
d_call: TRBD1
j_call: TRBJ2-5
v_call: TRBV19
cdr3_aa: CASSMRTGGKQETQYF
cdr3_nt: TGTGCCAGTAGTATGAGAACAGGGGGCAAGCAAGAGACCCAGTACTTC

clone_size: few
d_call: -
j_call: TRBJ2-5
v_call: TRBV5-4
cdr3_aa: CASSWGRTGSQETQYF
cdr3_nt: TGTGCCAGCAGCTGGGGTCGGACGGGGAGCCAAGAGACCCAGTACTTC

clone_size: -
d_call: TRBD2
j_call: TRBJ2-3
v_call: TRBV9
cdr3_aa: CASSVGLAGTDTQYF
cdr3_nt: TGTGCCAGCAGCGTAGGACTAGCGGGGACAGATACGCAGTATTTT

clone_size: -
d_call: -
j_call: TRBJ1-2
v_call: TRBV5-4
cdr3_aa: CASSQGLDNYGYTF
cdr3_nt: TGTGCCAGCAGCCAAGGACTGGATAACTATGGCTACACCTTC

clone_size: -
d_call: TRBD2
j_call: TRBJ2-2
v_call: TRBV6-8
cdr3_aa: CASSRGLVRTGELFF
cdr3_nt: TGTGCCAGCAGTAGGGGACTAGTTAGGACCGGGGAGCTGTTTTTT

clone_size: -
d_call: TRBD1
j_call: TRBJ2-7
v_call: TRBV28
cdr3_aa: CASSLILGQTSSYEQYF
cdr3_nt: TGTGCCAGCAGTCTAATCTTGGGACAGACGAGCTCCTACGAGCAGTACTTC

clone_size: -
d_call: -
j_call: TRBJ1-2
v_call: TRBV6-5
cdr3_aa: CASSRTANYGYTF
cdr3_nt: TGTGCCAGCAGCAGGACAGCTAACTATGGCTACACCTTC

clone_size: -
d_call: -
j_call: TRBJ1-5
v_call: TRBV28
cdr3_aa: CASITDYQPQHF
cdr3_nt: TGTGCCAGCATCACGGACTATCAGCCCCAGCATTTT

clone_size: -
d_call: TRBD2
j_call: TRBJ2-5
v_call: TRBV19
cdr3_aa: CASTRGGLGETQYF
cdr3_nt: TGTGCCAGTACCCGGGGGGGCCTGGGCGAGACCCAGTACTTC

clone_size: -
d_call: -
j_call: TRBJ2-1
v_call: TRBV6-1
cdr3_aa: CAIKRGYNEQFF
cdr3_nt: TGTGCCATCAAGAGGGGGTACAATGAGCAGTTCTTC

clone_size: once
d_call: TRBD2
j_call: TRBJ2-3
v_call: TRBV7-9
cdr3_aa: CASSFSLAGDLTDTQYF
cdr3_nt: TGTGCCAGCAGCTTTTCTCTAGCGGGGGACCTCACAGATACGCAGTATTTT

clone_size: -
d_call: -
j_call: TRBJ1-2
v_call: TRBV19
cdr3_aa: CASSILAGEGYTF
cdr3_nt: TGTGCCAGTAGTATTTTGGCAGGGGAAGGCTACACCTTC

clone_size: -
d_call: TRBD2
j_call: TRBJ2-1
v_call: TRBV4-1
cdr3_aa: CASSQRDYLNEQFF
cdr3_nt: TGCGCCAGCAGCCAAAGGGACTACCTCAATGAGCAGTTCTTC

clone_size: -
d_call: -
j_call: TRBJ1-2
v_call: TRBV30
cdr3_aa: CASAQSTGYGYTF
cdr3_nt: TGTGCCTCTGCCCAATCTACAGGCTATGGCTACACCTTC

clone_size: once
d_call: TRBD1
j_call: TRBJ1-5
v_call: TRBV7-9
cdr3_aa: CASSSGTGTNQPQHF
cdr3_nt: TGTGCCAGCAGCTCCGGGACAGGGACGAATCAGCCCCAGCATTTT

clone_size: few
d_call: -
j_call: TRBJ1-1
v_call: TRBV28
cdr3_aa: CASSFERFSTEAFF
cdr3_nt: TGTGCCAGCAGTTTTGAGAGATTTAGCACTGAAGCTTTCTTT

clone_size: few
d_call: TRBD1
j_call: TRBJ1-2
v_call: TRBV5-4
cdr3_aa: CASSLDKGAGGYTF
cdr3_nt: TGTGCCAGCAGCTTGGATAAGGGGGCAGGGGGCTACACCTTC

clone_size: -
d_call: TRBD1
j_call: TRBJ1-5
v_call: TRBV6-6
cdr3_aa: CASSRTGDNQPQHF
cdr3_nt: TGTGCCAGCAGCAGGACAGGGGACAATCAGCCCCAGCATTTT

clone_size: few
d_call: -
j_call: TRBJ2-7
v_call: TRBV7-3
cdr3_aa: CASSQISDRDTIIYEQYF
cdr3_nt: TGTGCCAGCAGCCAAATCAGCGACCGGGACACGATAATCTACGAGCAGTACTTC

clone_size: -
d_call: TRBD1
j_call: TRBJ2-7
v_call: TRBV5-4
cdr3_aa: CASSLAGQGSSSEQYF
cdr3_nt: TGTGCCAGCAGCCTGGCGGGACAGGGGTCTTCTTCCGAGCAGTACTTC

clone_size: few
d_call: -
j_call: TRBJ2-3
v_call: TRBV2
cdr3_aa: CASSEAILASLSDTQYF
cdr3_nt: TGTGCCAGCAGTGAAGCGATCCTAGCGTCCCTCTCAGATACGCAGTATTTT

clone_size: -
d_call: TRBD1
j_call: TRBJ2-6
v_call: TRBV28
cdr3_aa: CASRYRGGGANVLTF
cdr3_nt: TGTGCCAGCAGATACAGGGGCGGCGGGGCCAACGTCCTGACTTTC

clone_size: -
d_call: -
j_call: TRBJ2-7
v_call: TRBV20-1
cdr3_aa: CSARESGEQYF
cdr3_nt: TGCAGTGCTAGAGAGTCGGGCGAGCAGTACTTC

clone_size: -
d_call: TRBD2
j_call: TRBJ2-1
v_call: TRBV11-3
cdr3_aa: CASSLKRGGYNEQFF
cdr3_nt: TGTGCCAGCAGCTTAAAGCGGGGGGGCTACAATGAGCAGTTCTTC

clone_size: once
d_call: -
j_call: TRBJ1-2
v_call: TRBV19
cdr3_aa: CASSVWGDYGYTF
cdr3_nt: TGTGCCAGTAGTGTATGGGGGGACTATGGCTACACCTTC

clone_size: -
d_call: TRBD2
j_call: TRBJ2-1
v_call: TRBV7-6
cdr3_aa: CASSLGTSGGDNEQFF
cdr3_nt: TGTGCCAGCAGCTTAGGGACTAGCGGGGGGGACAATGAGCAGTTCTTC

clone_size: few
d_call: TRBD1
j_call: TRBJ2-7
v_call: TRBV7-3
cdr3_aa: CASSAWTGRSYEQYF
cdr3_nt: TGTGCCAGCAGCGCCTGGACAGGGCGCTCCTACGAGCAGTACTTC

clone_size: -
d_call: -
j_call: TRBJ1-3
v_call: TRBV7-9
cdr3_aa: CASSPASSGNTIYF
cdr3_nt: TGTGCCAGCAGCCCCGCGAGCTCTGGAAACACCATATATTTT

clone_size: -
d_call: TRBD1
j_call: TRBJ2-7
v_call: TRBV6-5
cdr3_aa: CASSLTRTGDEQYF
cdr3_nt: TGTGCCAGCAGCCTTACGCGGACAGGGGACGAGCAGTACTTC

clone_size: -
d_call: -
j_call: TRBJ1-6
v_call: TRBV7-2
cdr3_aa: CASSLTGDPSPLHF
cdr3_nt: TGTGCCAGCAGCCTCACGGGGGACCCATCACCCCTCCACTTT

clone_size: -
d_call: -
j_call: TRBJ1-1
v_call: TRBV5-1
cdr3_aa: CASSGGGAGTEAFF
cdr3_nt: TGCGCCAGCAGCGGGGGGGGCGCGGGCACTGAAGCTTTCTTT

clone_size: -
d_call: -
j_call: TRBJ2-3
v_call: TRBV2
cdr3_aa: CASSYSPGTQYF
cdr3_nt: TGTGCCAGCAGTTACAGCCCAGGTACGCAGTATTTT

clone_size: -
d_call: TRBD1
j_call: TRBJ2-7
v_call: TRBV4-2
cdr3_aa: CASSQSKLQGAYEQYF
cdr3_nt: TGTGCCAGCAGCCAGTCAAAACTACAGGGGGCCTACGAGCAGTACTTC

clone_size: -
d_call: TRBD1
j_call: TRBJ1-5
v_call: TRBV6-1
cdr3_aa: CASIQGVSNQPQHF
cdr3_nt: TGTGCCAGCATTCAGGGGGTGTCGAATCAGCCCCAGCATTTT

clone_size: -
d_call: -
j_call: TRBJ1-1
v_call: TRBV23-1
cdr3_aa: CASSRQQGTGNTEAFF
cdr3_nt: TGCGCCAGCAGCCGACAACAGGGAACCGGGAACACTGAAGCTTTCTTT

clone_size: few
d_call: -
j_call: TRBJ1-2
v_call: TRBV30
cdr3_aa: CAWSESLQGQLGYTF
cdr3_nt: TGTGCCTGGAGTGAGTCTTTACAGGGCCAATTAGGCTACACCTTC

clone_size: -
d_call: -
j_call: TRBJ1-1
v_call: TRBV28
cdr3_aa: CAVEGLRYTEAFF
cdr3_nt: TGTGCTGTGGAGGGACTCCGGTACACTGAAGCTTTCTTT

clone_size: once
d_call: -
j_call: TRBJ1-1
v_call: TRBV5-1
cdr3_aa: CASSLDQGRTEAFF
cdr3_nt: TGCGCCAGCAGCTTGGATCAGGGTCGGACTGAAGCTTTCTTT

clone_size: -
d_call: TRBD1
j_call: TRBJ1-2
v_call: TRBV27
cdr3_aa: CASSLSRGINNYGYTF
cdr3_nt: TGTGCCAGCAGTTTATCCAGGGGGATTAATAACTATGGCTACACCTTC

clone_size: -
d_call: TRBD2
j_call: TRBJ2-7
v_call: TRBV5-1
cdr3_aa: CASSLVIAGGGDHEQYF
cdr3_nt: TGCGCCAGCAGCTTGGTTATAGCGGGAGGGGGAGACCACGAGCAGTACTTC

clone_size: -
d_call: TRBD1
j_call: TRBJ1-3
v_call: TRBV10-3
cdr3_aa: CATGETGGPLSGNTIYF
cdr3_nt: TGTGCCACGGGCGAGACAGGGGGTCCCCTTTCTGGAAACACCATATATTTT

clone_size: -
d_call: -
j_call: TRBJ1-2
v_call: TRBV11-2
cdr3_aa: CASSPGGARGYTF
cdr3_nt: TGTGCCAGCAGCCCGGGGGGGGCGCGGGGCTACACCTTC

clone_size: -
d_call: TRBD2
j_call: TRBJ2-7
v_call: TRBV5-4
cdr3_aa: CASSPRAGAYEQYF
cdr3_nt: TGTGCCAGCAGCCCCCGGGCGGGGGCCTACGAGCAGTACTTC

clone_size: -
d_call: -
j_call: TRBJ1-1
v_call: TRBV20-1
cdr3_aa: CSARPGHEAFF
cdr3_nt: TGCAGTGCTAGGCCGGGACATGAAGCTTTCTTT

clone_size: -
d_call: TRBD1
j_call: TRBJ2-1
v_call: TRBV11-2
cdr3_aa: CASSLVQERGPFF
cdr3_nt: TGTGCCAGCAGCTTAGTCCAAGAGAGGGGGCCGTTCTTC

clone_size: -
d_call: TRBD1
j_call: TRBJ1-1
v_call: TRBV7-3
cdr3_aa: CASSLTGGTGTEAFF
cdr3_nt: TGTGCCAGCAGCTTAACAGGGGGCACGGGCACTGAAGCTTTCTTT

clone_size: many
d_call: TRBD2
j_call: TRBJ2-2
v_call: TRBV6-1
cdr3_aa: CASSELAGGPGELFF
cdr3_nt: TGTGCCAGCAGTGAACTAGCGGGAGGGCCCGGGGAGCTGTTTTTT

clone_size: -
d_call: -
j_call: TRBJ2-3
v_call: TRBV5-5
cdr3_aa: CASSWSTDTQYF
cdr3_nt: TGTGCCAGCAGCTGGAGTACAGATACGCAGTATTTT

clone_size: -
d_call: TRBD2
j_call: TRBJ2-1
v_call: TRBV4-2
cdr3_aa: CASSQERGLEQFF
cdr3_nt: TGTGCCAGCAGCCAAGAGCGGGGACTAGAGCAGTTCTTC

clone_size: -
d_call: TRBD1
j_call: TRBJ1-6
v_call: TRBV18
cdr3_aa: CASSPGTGVSPLHF
cdr3_nt: TGTGCCAGCTCACCCGGGACAGGGGTTTCACCCCTCCACTTT

clone_size: -
d_call: -
j_call: TRBJ2-5
v_call: TRBV30
cdr3_aa: CAWSAYDRYQETQYF
cdr3_nt: TGTGCCTGGAGCGCGTACGACAGATACCAAGAGACCCAGTACTTC

clone_size: -
d_call: -
j_call: TRBJ1-1
v_call: TRBV5-1
cdr3_aa: CASSSPRQMNTEAFF
cdr3_nt: TGCGCCAGCAGCTCTCCCCGACAGATGAACACTGAAGCTTTCTTT

clone_size: -
d_call: TRBD1
j_call: TRBJ1-5
v_call: TRBV4-1
cdr3_aa: CASSLIKGQENQPQHF
cdr3_nt: TGCGCCAGCAGCCTGATTAAAGGACAGGAAAATCAGCCCCAGCATTTT